This TCR beta chain is drawn from a study of T-cell reconstitution after alpha-beta-depleted transplantation in children. The V and J ends lost 1 base and 0 bases respectively, with 10 bases between them. The CDR3 totals 15 residues. Germline V gene data show CDR1 as LGHNA and CDR2 as YSLEER. Unique molecular identifiers were incorporated when the TCRbeta library was constructed. From the PCR reads, TCRdb called clonotypes with MiXCR, one entry per CDR3 protein. The repertoire includes approximately 490,000 distinct CDR3 sequences, about 11% of them detected once, and about 2% sits in the top ten. General study findings and limits: In patients about two months after transplant, alpha-beta T cells reportedly arose from several hundred expanded graft clones. Newly produced T cells mostly provided counts and TCRbeta diversity after one year, as hyperexpanded clones declined. Day-60 TCRbeta diversity that was high in some patients was derived from surviving recipient T cells and thymic progenitors.

This clonotype has ten or more counts. Its antigen is unidentified. The material was PBMCs, obtained before TCRalphabeta/CD19-depleted stem cell transplant. This rearrangement joins TRBV4-3 to TRBJ2-7; weak D call: TRBD2 (5 bases). This sequence originates from a child aged 2 to 10 with inherited bone marrow failure, due to receive a stem cell transplant. The CDR3 DNA reads as TGCGCCAGCAGCCAAGTGTACGGGAACTCCTACGAGCAGTACTTC. Its translation: CASSQVYGNSYEQYF.